Listed here are 4 T cell receptor beta chains from one sample, sequenced in a study of T-cell reconstitution after alpha-beta-depleted transplantation in children. The library targeted TCRbeta and was prepared with unique molecular identifiers. TCRdb passed the PCR reads through MiXCR, listing each CDR3 protein once. The sample yields around 480,000 distinct CDR3 sequences, 30% to 35% seen once. The sample here was PBMCs from the stem cell graft donor, taken from the stem cell graft. The receptors stem from a human donor who donated a stem cell graft to a child with aplastic anemia.

The rearrangement uses TRBV12-3 or TRBV12-4 and TRBJ2-1; D gene unclear. Between the trimmed V and J ends, which lost 3 bases and 15 bases, there was a span of 12 bases. This CDR3 has 11 amino acids. CDR3 region: CASSLFPKWFF. DNA of the CDR3: TGTGCCAGCAGTTTGTTTCCCAAGTGGTTCTTC.

The chain is built from TRBV27 and TRBJ2-4, with 8 bases lining up with TRBD1. Germline-derived CDR1 and CDR2 are MNHEY and SMNVEV (reference sequence). CDR3 length: 14 amino acids. The V segment lost 4 bases and the J segment 8 bases; nucleotides outside the gene matches: 7. The CDR3, as DNA: TGTGCCAGCAGTTCGCAGGGGGCTTGGGACATTCAGTACTTC. Residues: CASSSQGAWDIQYF.

This clonotype is a singleton in its sample. The chain links TRBV12-5 to TRBJ2-7, with 7 nucleotides matching TRBD2. CDR1 and CDR2 from the germline V gene are LGHNT and FRNRAP. V lost 0 bases to trimming and J lost 4 bases; unmatched junction nucleotides: 15. The CDR3 covers 18 residues. The CDR3, as DNA: TGTGCTAGTGGTTTGGTAGTGGTTGCGGCTAGCGGCGTTTACGAGCAGTACTTC. Its protein is CASGLVVVAASGVYEQYF.

This clonotype showed up just a few times. The CDR3 sequence: CASSLPLPDTQYF. CDR3 DNA: TGTGCCAGCAGTTTGCCCCTACCTGATACGCAGTATTTT. The chain recombines TRBV12-3 or TRBV12-4 with TRBJ2-3; D uncertain. V lost 3 bases and J 6 bases, leaving 10 bases between the germline ends. The CDR3 is made up of 13 amino acids.